The TCR beta chain described here comes from a study of blood T cell repertoires in COVID-19. In the original analysis: The authors estimated nucleated cell counts from reference gene primer amplification. Profiled with immunoSEQ multiplex PCR; TCRdb holds only in-frame clones, not every one. V, J and clone size derive from that table, while D and trimming were established from the DNA sequence. The table records 200,000 to 250,000 clones, 75% to 85% of them present only once. Trimming stripped 0 bases from V and 8 bases from J, with 14 bases between. Germline V gene lookup returns CDR1 LNHNV and CDR2 YYDKDF (reference sequence). This CDR3 has 15 residues.

This clonotype was sampled from a middle-aged woman who had recovered from COVID-19. Material for sequencing was peripheral blood. V is TRBV15 and J is TRBJ1-3, with a tentative D call TRBD1 (5 bases). The CDR3 is CATSRDPGKTDTIYF. The DNA for the CDR3 is TGTGCCACCAGCAGAGATCCAGGGAAGACGGACACCATATATTTT.